The TCR beta chain under discussion was sequenced for a study of blood T cell repertoires in COVID-19 (dated by TCRdb to the early 2020s). In terms of the full investigation: Samples from collaborators originated in the United States, Italy and Spain and spanned both the acute and convalescent phases of COVID-19. The samples were drawn from two sources: the first 160 participants of the ongoing ImmuneRACE study, and 950 to 1,500 subjects contributed by 6 global collaborators. The dataset comprised deeply sampled blood TCRbeta repertoires from subjects exposed to, actively infected with, or recovered from COVID-19. The material from the prospective study consisted of cDNA or gDNA derived from T cells, B-cell-depleted T cells, or PBMCs. Where available, HLA class I and class II types were obtained from metadata supplied by the sample provider rather than from assay-based typing. Sample metadata almost always included a de-identified subject ID, COVID-19 status, age in years and sex. A freely available public database, intended as a resource for researchers studying the immune response to SARS-CoV-2, is where the repertoires were released. Findings and caveats that apply to the study as a whole: Clinical and demographic metadata were provided uncurated, with the amount varying by source and participant.

Participants in the prospective study were aged roughly 18 to 89 years, lived in 20 to 30 United States geographic areas, and enrolled through a virtual design. Cohort assignment in the prospective study relied on participant-reported clinical history from a screening survey and a study questionnaire. Mobile phlebotomists in the prospective study collected whole blood, serum and a nasopharyngeal or oropharyngeal swab from every participant. Prospective study participants could optionally give additional blood draws and questionnaires over a roughly two-month period. Before DNA extraction, blood samples from the prospective study were shipped at room temperature or frozen. V is pruned by 3 bases and J by 14 bases, leaving 14 bases of the junction without a gene match. The CDR3 sequence holds 14 residues, the cysteine and phenylalanine included. Only the CDR3 part of the read is kept: 42 bases, read in frame from the first base. CDR1 and CDR2 are drawn from the germline V gene: SGDLS, YYNGEE.

TCRbeta CDR3 regions were amplified from genomic DNA by means of the immunoSEQ Assay, a bias-controlled multiplex PCR. Under the source paper's analysis protocol: Within the assay, amplification of reference gene primers was used to estimate how many nucleated cells each sample contained. To quantify the absolute abundance of each unique TCRbeta CDR3 rearrangement, sequence reads were collapsed and filtered. Productive Simpson clonality was computed per sample as the square root of Simpson's diversity index over productive rearrangements. TCRdb limited this immuneACCESS table to in-frame rearrangements with V and J called. A share of clones is missing; checked studies link under half to unresolved V genes, and the rest is unexplained. From that table come the V and J calls and clone size; the DNA was used to work out D and trimming. The sample contains a few hundred thousand clones, 80% to 90% of them found a single time. The biggest ten clones account for about 4.1% of the sample.

On this clone itself: Its antigen target is currently unknown. No much larger clonotype is one base removed from it; base qualities were not supplied.

The chain is assembled from TRBV9 and TRBJ2-3; 8 middle bases align to TRBD2. Sequenced sample: PBMCs or T cells enriched from blood (not recorded which). This receptor was obtained from a woman aged 35 to 49 with acute COVID-19. At the DNA level, the sequence is TGTGCCAGCAGCGGACATACCCCCGGGACTAGAAGGTATTTT. Protein translation: CASSGHTPGTRRYF.